What follows are 11 T cell receptor beta chains derived from one specimen sequenced in a study of control samples from healthy donors and cancer patients. Only in-frame clones appear in the TCRdb table, and some are missing; sequencing was by immunoSEQ multiplex PCR. The sample lists 95,000 to 150,000 clones; roughly 92% were seen once. Sequences were obtained from blood. These receptors came from a woman aged 18-29 years in good health.

The chain combines TRBV13 with TRBJ1-6, with 8 bases identical to TRBD1. This CDR3 region has 14 residues. Germline trimming cut 0 bases from V and 8 bases from J; bases unmatched to any gene: 0. Germline CDR1 PRHDT, CDR2 FYEKMQ (reference sequence). DNA for the CDR3: TGTGCCAGCAGCTTAGGGGACAGGGATTCACCCCTCCACTTT. It yields the protein CASSLGDRDSPLHF.

The genes are TRBV11-3 and TRBJ2-1; D remains ambiguous. With 6 bases removed from V and 8 bases from J, the gap between germline ends came to 14 bases. The germline gives CDR1 SGHNT, CDR2 YENEEA. This CDR3 is built from 13 residues. The CDR3 spells CASSSGLGDEQFF. The CDR3 DNA reads as TGTGCCAGCAGTTCTGGCCTAGGTGATGAGCAGTTCTTC.

This clone was observed once. The CDR3 sequence is CASSQLAGTQETQYF. The CDR3, as DNA: TGTGCCAGCAGCCAACTAGCGGGGACCCAAGAGACCCAGTACTTC. V gene TRBV7-2 combines with J gene TRBJ2-5; TRBD2 agrees at 10 bases. With 5 bases clipped from V and 1 base from J, the junction kept 4 bases outside the gene matches. The CDR3 covers 15 residues. Germline V gene data show CDR1 as SGHTA and CDR2 as FQGNSA.

The chain couples TRBV21-1 to TRBJ2-5. TRBV21-1 is a listed pseudogene. CDR3 length: 17 amino acids. The CDR3 nucleotides read TGTGCCAGCAGCAAAGCACACAGCCCTGGGGAACAAGAGACCCAGTACTTC. Translating it yields CASSKAHSPGEQETQYF.

The V call is TRBV13, the J call TRBJ2-2, with D possibly being TRBD2 (5 bases). This CDR3 has 14 residues. Trimming cost V 6 bases and J 1 base, with 9 bases left between them. CDR1 and CDR2 (germline): PRHDT, FYEKMQ (reference sequence). The CDR3 nucleotides read TGTGCCAGCAGGTCAGGACTGAACACCGGGGAGCTGTTTTTT. It specifies CASRSGLNTGELFF.

CDR3 residues: CASSSTGFSGDSGELFF. CDR3 nucleotide sequence: TGTGCCAGCAGCTCCACGGGGTTCTCCGGTGACTCCGGGGAGCTGTTTTTT. The rearrangement uses TRBV7-9 and TRBJ2-2; TRBD2 might be the D (5 bases). The CDR3 sequence is 17 residues long. The V gene's germline CDR1 is SEHNR and CDR2 FQNEAQ (reference sequence). V was cut by 4 bases and J by 6 bases, with 21 bases left in between.

V is TRBV7-2 and J is TRBJ2-3; 7 bases agree with TRBD1. The trim removed 11 bases at V and 0 bases at J, leaving 2 bases unmatched. This CDR3 is built from 12 residues. CDR1 is SGHTA and CDR2 is FQGNSA in the germline V gene. The CDR3 DNA reads as TGTGCCTCGGGACAGAGCACAGATACGCAGTATTTT. Amino acids: CASGQSTDTQYF.

J is TRBJ2-7 and V is TRBV28, with D unresolved. The CDR3 spans 12 residues. V was pared by 4 bases and J by 0 bases, with 4 bases between. The germline gives CDR1 MDHEN, CDR2 SYDVKM. CDR3 nucleotides: TGTGCCAGCAGTTCCCTCTCCTACGAGCAGTACTTC. Translation gives CASSSLSYEQYF.

V gene TRBV6-2 or TRBV6-3 combines with J gene TRBJ2-1; D perhaps matches TRBD1 (5 bases). CDR1 MNHEY and CDR2 SVGEGT come from the germline V gene. CDR3 length: 12 amino acids. Between the trimmed V and J ends, which lost 0 bases and 12 bases, there was a span of 9 bases. The CDR3, as DNA: TGTGCCAGCAGTTACTCGGGGCCGGCGCAGTTCTTC. Translation gives CASSYSGPAQFF.

The CDR3 DNA follows: TGTGCCAGCAGGGGACAGCCAGATTCACCCCTCCACTTT. Translating gives CASRGQPDSPLHF. This chain links TRBV27 with TRBJ1-6; 7 nucleotides agree with TRBD1. There are 13 residues in the CDR3. The V and J ends lost 6 bases and 8 bases, in that order; junction bases with no gene match: 4. Germline CDR1 and CDR2: MNHEY and SMNVEV (reference sequence).

CDR3 sequence: CASSHQGNNGYTF. For the CDR3, the DNA is TGTGCCAGCAGCCACCAGGGCAATAATGGCTACACCTTC. This chain connects TRBV3-1 (or the pseudogene TRBV3-2) to TRBJ1-2, with D possibly TRBD1 on 5 matching bases. Germline V CDR1 and CDR2: LGHDT, YNNKEL (reference sequence). There are 13 residues in the CDR3. Trimming removed 3 bases from V and 6 bases from J, with 11 bases in between.